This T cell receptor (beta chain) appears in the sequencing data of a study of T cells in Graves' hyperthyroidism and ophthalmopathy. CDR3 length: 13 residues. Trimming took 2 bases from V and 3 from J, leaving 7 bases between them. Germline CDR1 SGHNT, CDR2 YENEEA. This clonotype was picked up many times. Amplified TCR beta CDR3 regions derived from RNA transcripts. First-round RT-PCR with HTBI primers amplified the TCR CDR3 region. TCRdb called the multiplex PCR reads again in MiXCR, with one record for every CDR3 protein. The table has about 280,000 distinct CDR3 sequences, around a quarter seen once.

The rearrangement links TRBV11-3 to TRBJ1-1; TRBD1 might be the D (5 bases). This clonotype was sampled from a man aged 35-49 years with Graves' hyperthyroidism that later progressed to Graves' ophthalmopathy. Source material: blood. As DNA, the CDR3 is TGTGCCAGCAGCTTACCAGGGTACACTGAAGCTTTCTTT. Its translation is CASSLPGYTEAFF. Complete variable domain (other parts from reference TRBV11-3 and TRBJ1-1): EAGVVQSPRYKIIEKKQPVAFWCNPISGHNTLYWYLQNLGQGPELLIRYENEEAVDDSQLPKDRFSAERLKGVDSTLKIQPAELGDSAVYLCASSLPGYTEAFFGQGTRLTVV.